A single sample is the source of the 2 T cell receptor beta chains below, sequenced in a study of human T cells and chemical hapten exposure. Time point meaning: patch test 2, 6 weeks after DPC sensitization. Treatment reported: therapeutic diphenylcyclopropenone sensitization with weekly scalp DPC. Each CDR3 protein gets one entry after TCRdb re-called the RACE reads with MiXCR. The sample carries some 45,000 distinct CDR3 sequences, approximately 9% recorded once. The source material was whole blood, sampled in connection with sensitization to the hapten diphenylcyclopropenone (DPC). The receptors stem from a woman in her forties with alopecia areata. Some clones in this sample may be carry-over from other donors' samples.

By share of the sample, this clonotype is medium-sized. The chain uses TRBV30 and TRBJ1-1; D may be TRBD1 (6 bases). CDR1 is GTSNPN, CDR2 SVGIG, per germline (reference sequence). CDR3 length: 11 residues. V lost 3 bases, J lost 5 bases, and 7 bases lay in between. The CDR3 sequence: CAWSGQTEAFF. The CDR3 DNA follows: TGTGCCTGGAGCGGACAGACTGAAGCTTTCTTT. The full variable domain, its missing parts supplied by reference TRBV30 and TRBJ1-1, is SQTIHQWPATLVQPVGSPLSLECTVEGTSNPNLYWYRQAAGRGLQLLFYSVGIGQISSEVPQNLSASRPQDRQFILSSKKLLLSDSGFYLCAWSGQTEAFFGQGTRLTVV.

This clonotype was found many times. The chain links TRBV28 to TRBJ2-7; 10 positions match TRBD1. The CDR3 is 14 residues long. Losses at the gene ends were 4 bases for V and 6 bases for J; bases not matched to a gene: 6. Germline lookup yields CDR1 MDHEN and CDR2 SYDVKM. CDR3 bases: TGTGCCAGCAGTTCCCTGACAGGGGGCTTCGAGCAGTACTTC. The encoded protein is CASSSLTGGFEQYF.